The rows below give T cell receptor beta chains drawn from one sample of a study of radiation and T cells in renal cell carcinoma. The table came from immunoSEQ multiplex PCR; TCRdb's copy has only in-frame clones and leaves some out. The table has some 110,000 clones, 82% seen once. Source: blood, taken from a patient whose treatment included radiotherapy and nephrectomy. These receptors originate from an older woman with renal cell carcinoma. CDR3s include the opening cysteine and the closing phenylalanine or tryptophan.

V gene,CDR3 protein
TRBV9,CASSVRGHREEKLFF
TRBV6-5,CASSYSKGVVDTQYF
TRBV28,CASSSKVYEGGYTF
TRBV28,CASRSRGTLMNTEAFF
TRBV27,CASSLAGSNEQFF
TRBV6-1,CASRERQGADYGYTF
TRBV6-1,CASSETRGSYNYGYTF
TRBV18,CASSPSGTGYGYTF
TRBV11-2,CASSLGRTGTYEQYF
TRBV7-9,CASMVRDRGHNEQFF
TRBV2,CASTEQGGIRNYGYTF
TRBV27,CASSRAGQGNTEAFF
TRBV4-3,CASSLGQGGSYEQYF
TRBV5-5,CASSLNSFSGAEAFF
TRBV5-1,CASSATSNTGELFF
TRBV19,CASSRTADGYTF
TRBV28,CASTPLRGGGYLRQETQYF
TRBV4-1,CASSQEVAGGSYEQYF
TRBV5-1,CASSEDGYYGYTF
TRBV30,CAIYPLHMRPALGSSNQPQHF
TRBV18,CASSPDPLVWHEQFF
TRBV6-1,CASSDWGRSYGYTF
TRBV2,CASTQGAENYGYTF
TRBV6-6,CASSSTAGRGNQPQHF
TRBV5-1,CASSSGTGGTDEQFF
TRBV11-3,CASSPRGGRGADTQYF
TRBV7-9,CASSLSFGGYTPTYEQYF
TRBV5-1,CASSLTGTGNYGYTF
TRBV21-1,CASSKSGSAGGYTF
TRBV9,CASSGELGGHYNEQFF
TRBV19,CASSIAVGAASSGANVLTF
TRBV6-1,CASSEFWGSYEQYF
TRBV6-6,CASSLRGDTDTQYF
TRBV28,CATHGSGSEEQYF
TRBV5-5,CASSTQGAPNEKLFF
TRBV7-8,CASSLRLPDRTNYGYTF
TRBV2,CASGGASNQPQHF
TRBV5-8,CASSTGLAGPTGELFF
TRBV9,CASTRDRGPLNYGYTF
TRBV5-1,CASSLMASGGAQETQYF
TRBV9,CASSVAPGQGAGVQYF
TRBV18,CASSFSGTGNTGELFF
TRBV6-5,CASSYSSSGFYNEQFF
TRBV7-3,CASSFGNPDTQYF
TRBV28,CALLPGTGEGRQYF
TRBV7-2,CASSLGLGALNEQFF
TRBV5-6,CASSLGYEQYF
TRBV5-4,CASSLSTGVWSEQFF